The rows below give T cell receptor beta chains drawn from one sample of a study of blood T cell repertoires in COVID-19. Here immunoSEQ multiplex PCR was the method, and the copy in TCRdb shows in-frame clones only, minus some. The sample has about 230,000 clones, 70% to 90% seen once. The specimen was peripheral blood. The receptors originated from a man aged 50 or older with COVID-19, enrolled during active disease. The CDR3 runs from the conserved cysteine through the conserved F or W. The order of the fields is CDR3 DNA, CDR3 protein, J gene, CDR3 length, clone size, V gene, D gene. The D gene is left open where the match is weak. The size entry is marked missing in some rows and otherwise reads once, few, many or a size class.

TGTGCCAGCAGTTTAGAGGGGGCAACCCTCACAGATACGCAGTATTTT CASSLEGATLTDTQYF TRBJ2-3 16 . TRBV28 TRBD1
TGTGCCAGCACCGGGGTGGGGACAGGATCGAACAATGAGCAGTTCTTC CASTGVGTGSNNEQFF TRBJ2-1 16 . TRBV5-6 TRBD1
TGTGCCAGCTCCTCAGGGGGAGAAGAGACCCAGTACTTC CASSSGGEETQYF TRBJ2-5 13 few TRBV18 TRBD1
TGTGCCAGCAGTTTGCCTACTTTGAACACTGAAGCTTTCTTT CASSLPTLNTEAFF TRBJ1-1 14 . TRBV28 .
TGTGCCAGCAGAACTACAGGGAGCACTGAAGCTTTCTTT CASRTTGSTEAFF TRBJ1-1 13 . TRBV12-3/TRBV12-4 .
TGCAGTGCTCGTGGCGGGGGGGGCATAAGCGGGAGGGCCGGGTACGAGCAGTACTTC CSARGGGGISGRAGYEQYF TRBJ2-7 19 . TRBV20-1 TRBD2
TGTGCCAGCAGCTTGGACAGGGGAACTGAAGCTTTCTTT CASSLDRGTEAFF TRBJ1-1 13 . TRBV7-2 TRBD1
TGTGCCAGCAGCTTAGCAGGACAGGGCTATGGCTACACCTTC CASSLAGQGYGYTF TRBJ1-2 14 . TRBV7-8 TRBD1
TGTGCCAGCAGTACACATACAGGGTATGAAGCTTTCTTT CASSTHTGYEAFF TRBJ1-1 13 . TRBV12-3/TRBV12-4 .
TGTGCCAGCAGTTTAAGGTTAGGGACAAAAAACTATGGCTACACCTTC CASSLRLGTKNYGYTF TRBJ1-2 16 few TRBV27 .
TGCAGCGTTGAATCTAGCGGGTCCGCCCGGGATAAGCAGTACTTC CSVESSGSARDKQYF TRBJ2-7 15 . TRBV29-1 TRBD2
TGTGCCAGCAGTTCTGGACAGCTCCCTCAGCCCCAGCATTTT CASSSGQLPQPQHF TRBJ1-5 14 . TRBV27 .
TGTGCCAGTAGAGGGGGTTCAGGCTCTGGGGCCAACGTCCTGACTTTC CASRGGSGSGANVLTF TRBJ2-6 16 few TRBV19 .
TGTGCCAGCAGTAAGACACCGAACACTGAAGCTTTCTTT CASSKTPNTEAFF TRBJ1-1 13 . TRBV2 .
TGTGCCAGCAGCTTCGGACTAGCGCTAGATACGCAGTATTTT CASSFGLALDTQYF TRBJ2-3 14 . TRBV7-9 TRBD2
TGTGCCAGCAGCCCCTTGGCGGGAGGCACAGATACGCAGTATTTT CASSPLAGGTDTQYF TRBJ2-3 15 . TRBV4-2 TRBD2
TGTGCCAGCAGTTTATCCGGCGGGAAAGGGACCCAGTACTTC CASSLSGGKGTQYF TRBJ2-5 14 . TRBV27 .
TGCAGCGTTGAGGTGCAGGGGCCTTACAATGAGCAGTTCTTC CSVEVQGPYNEQFF TRBJ2-1 14 . TRBV29-1 .
TGTGCCAGCAGTTACTTGGGACAGTATGGCTACACCTTC CASSYLGQYGYTF TRBJ1-2 13 . TRBV6-5 TRBD1
TGCGCCAGCAGCTTGGGACAGGACACCGGGGAGCTGTTTTTT CASSLGQDTGELFF TRBJ2-2 14 . TRBV5-1 .
TGTGCCAGCAGGGGAGATAGCAATCAGCCCCAGCATTTT CASRGDSNQPQHF TRBJ1-5 13 . TRBV2 .
TGTGCCAGCAGCCAAGATCTGTCTAGCTTGTCCAATGAGCAGTTCTTC CASSQDLSSLSNEQFF TRBJ2-1 16 once TRBV3-1/TRBV3-2 .
TGTGCCAGCAGCGTAGCAGCGAACACCGGGGAGCTGTTTTTT CASSVAANTGELFF TRBJ2-2 14 few TRBV9 .
TGTGCCAGCAGCGTGCAGGGTGACACTGAAGCTTTCTTT CASSVQGDTEAFF TRBJ1-1 13 . TRBV9 .
TGTGCCAGCAGTGAATCCGGGACAGATACGCAGTATTTT CASSESGTDTQYF TRBJ2-3 13 . TRBV6-1 .
TGTGCCAGCAGTAGACAGTTATCAACCTACGAGCAGTACTTC CASSRQLSTYEQYF TRBJ2-7 14 . TRBV27 .
TGTGCCAGCAGCCAAGAAGTCCCAGGGGGCAGGTCCTATAATTCACCCCTCCACTTT CASSQEVPGGRSYNSPLHF TRBJ1-6 19 . TRBV4-2 TRBD1
TGTGCCAGCTCACCCGCGGCAGGGGAAGCTGAAGCTTTCTTT CASSPAAGEAEAFF TRBJ1-1 14 . TRBV18 .
TGTGCCTGGAGGTACCAGACTAGCGACCTCTCCTACGAGCAGTACTTC CAWRYQTSDLSYEQYF TRBJ2-7 16 . TRBV30 TRBD2
TGTGCCAGCAGAAGAGCCGGGGGGGCTTATGGCTACACCTTC CASRRAGGAYGYTF TRBJ1-2 14 . TRBV27 .
TGCAGCGTTGAATTCCCTGGGATATCCGAGACAGGGGGAAAAGAGACCCAGTACTTC CSVEFPGISETGGKETQYF TRBJ2-5 19 . TRBV29-1 TRBD1
TGTGCCAGCAGTCCAAGTAGCGGGACGCCTCTCCTCCACTTT CASSPSSGTPLLHF TRBJ1-6 14 . TRBV3-1/TRBV3-2 .
TGTGCCAGCAGCTTAGGACAGGGGGAAATAGGCGAGCAGTACTTC CASSLGQGEIGEQYF TRBJ2-7 15 few TRBV7-9 TRBD1
TGTGCCAGCAGCTTAGAGGGGTCAGAATATGGTGGCTACACCTTC CASSLEGSEYGGYTF TRBJ1-2 15 . TRBV7-9 .
TGTGCCTGGAGGGGACTAGCGGGCTACACCGGGGAGCTGTTTTTT CAWRGLAGYTGELFF TRBJ2-2 15 . TRBV30 TRBD2
TGTGCCTGGAAGAAAATCCGGGACAGCAACCTTTATGGCTACACCTTC CAWKKIRDSNLYGYTF TRBJ1-2 16 few TRBV30 TRBD1
TGTGCCAGCAGCCCTAGTGCGTCGCGGGACTACACCTTC CASSPSASRDYTF TRBJ1-2 13 . TRBV12-3/TRBV12-4 .
TGTGCCAGCACCGAGACAGGGTACGGGTTCGGTCGAGAGACCCAGTACTTC CASTETGYGFGRETQYF TRBJ2-5 17 . TRBV7-9 TRBD1
TGCGCCAGCAGCCCGGGGACTAGCGGGGGCACAGATACGCAGTATTTT CASSPGTSGGTDTQYF TRBJ2-3 16 once TRBV5-1 TRBD2
TGTGCCAGCAGCCCCACGGTCTCTAGCGAGGTCTTC CASSPTVSSEVF TRBJ2-7 12 . TRBV7-8 .
TGTGCCAGCAGCTTAGATAGCGGGAGGAGAGCCTACGAGCAGTACTTC CASSLDSGRRAYEQYF TRBJ2-7 16 . TRBV7-2 TRBD2